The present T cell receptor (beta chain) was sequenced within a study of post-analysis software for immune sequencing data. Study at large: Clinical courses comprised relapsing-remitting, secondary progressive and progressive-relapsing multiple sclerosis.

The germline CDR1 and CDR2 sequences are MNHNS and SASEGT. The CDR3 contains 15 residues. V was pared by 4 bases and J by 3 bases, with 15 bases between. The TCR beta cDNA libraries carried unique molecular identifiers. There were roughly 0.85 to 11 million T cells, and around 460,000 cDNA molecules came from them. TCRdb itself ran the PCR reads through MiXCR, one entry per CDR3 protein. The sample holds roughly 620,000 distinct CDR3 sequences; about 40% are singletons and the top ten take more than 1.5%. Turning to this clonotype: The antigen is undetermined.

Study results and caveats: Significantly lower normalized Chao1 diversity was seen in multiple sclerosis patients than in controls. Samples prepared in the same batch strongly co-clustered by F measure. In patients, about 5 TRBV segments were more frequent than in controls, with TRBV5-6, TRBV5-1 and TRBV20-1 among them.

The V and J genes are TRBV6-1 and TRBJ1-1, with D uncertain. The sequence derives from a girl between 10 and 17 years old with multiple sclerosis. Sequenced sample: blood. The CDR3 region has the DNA TGTGCCAGCAGTGCACAGAGAAGGGTGGACACTGAAGCTTTCTTT. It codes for CASSAQRRVDTEAFF.